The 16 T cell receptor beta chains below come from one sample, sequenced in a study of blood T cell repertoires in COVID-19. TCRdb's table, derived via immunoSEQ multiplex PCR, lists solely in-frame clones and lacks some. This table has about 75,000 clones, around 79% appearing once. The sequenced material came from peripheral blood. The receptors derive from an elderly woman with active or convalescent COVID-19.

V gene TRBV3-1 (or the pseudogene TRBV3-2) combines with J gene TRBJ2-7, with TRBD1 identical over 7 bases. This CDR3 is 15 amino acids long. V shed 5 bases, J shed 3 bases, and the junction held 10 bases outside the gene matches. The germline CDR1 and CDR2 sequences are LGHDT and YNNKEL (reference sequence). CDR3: CASSNNRGNFYEQYF. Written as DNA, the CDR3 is TGTGCCAGCAGCAATAACAGGGGCAATTTCTACGAGCAGTACTTC.

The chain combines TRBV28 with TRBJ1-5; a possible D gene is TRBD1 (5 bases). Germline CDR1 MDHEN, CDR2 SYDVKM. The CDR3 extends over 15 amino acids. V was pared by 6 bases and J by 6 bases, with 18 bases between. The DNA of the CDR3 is TGTGCCAGCAGCGTTAGTGACAGCCGGAGTCAGCCCCAGCATTTT. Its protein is CASSVSDSRSQPQHF.

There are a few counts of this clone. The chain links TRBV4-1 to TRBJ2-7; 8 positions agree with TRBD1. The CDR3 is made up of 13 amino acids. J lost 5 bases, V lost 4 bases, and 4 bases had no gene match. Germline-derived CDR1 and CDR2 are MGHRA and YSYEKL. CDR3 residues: CASSLTGVNEQYF. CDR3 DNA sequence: TGCGCCAGCAGCCTGACAGGGGTCAACGAGCAGTACTTC.

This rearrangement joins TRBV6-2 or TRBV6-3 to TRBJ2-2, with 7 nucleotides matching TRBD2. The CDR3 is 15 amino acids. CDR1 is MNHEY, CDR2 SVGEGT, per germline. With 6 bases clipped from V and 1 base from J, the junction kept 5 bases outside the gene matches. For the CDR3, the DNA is TGTGCCAGCAGCGGACTAGGGGAGAACACCGGGGAGCTGTTTTTT. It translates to CASSGLGENTGELFF.

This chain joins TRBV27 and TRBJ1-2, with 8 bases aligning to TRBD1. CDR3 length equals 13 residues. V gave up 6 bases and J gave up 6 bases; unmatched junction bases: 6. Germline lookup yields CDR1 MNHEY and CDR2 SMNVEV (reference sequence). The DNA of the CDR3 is TGTGCCAGCAGGGACAGGGTCATTCATGGCTACACCTTC. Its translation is CASRDRVIHGYTF.

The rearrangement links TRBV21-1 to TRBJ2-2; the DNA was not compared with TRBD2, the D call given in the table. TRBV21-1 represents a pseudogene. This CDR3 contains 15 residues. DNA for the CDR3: TGTGCCAGCAGCAAGCGGCAATGGAACACCGGGGAGCTGTTTTTT. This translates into CASSKRQWNTGELFF.

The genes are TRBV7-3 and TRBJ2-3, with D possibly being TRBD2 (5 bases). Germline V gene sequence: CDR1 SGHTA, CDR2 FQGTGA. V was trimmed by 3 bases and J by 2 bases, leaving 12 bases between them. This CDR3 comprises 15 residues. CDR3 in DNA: TGTGCCAGCAGCTTGACGAGCGGAAACACAGATACGCAGTATTTT. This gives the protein CASSLTSGNTDTQYF.

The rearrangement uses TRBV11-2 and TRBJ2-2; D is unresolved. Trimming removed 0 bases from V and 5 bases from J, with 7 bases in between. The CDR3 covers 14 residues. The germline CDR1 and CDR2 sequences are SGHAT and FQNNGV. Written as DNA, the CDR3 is TGTGCCAGCAGCTTAGATCCCACAACCGGGGAGCTGTTTTTT. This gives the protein CASSLDPTTGELFF. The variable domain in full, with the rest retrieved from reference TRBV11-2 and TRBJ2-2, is EAGVAQSPRYKIIEKRQSVAFWCNPISGHATLYWYQQILGQGPKLLIQFQNNGVVDDSQLPKDRFSAERLKGVDSTLKIQPAKLEDSAVYLCASSLDPTTGELFFGEGSRLTVL.

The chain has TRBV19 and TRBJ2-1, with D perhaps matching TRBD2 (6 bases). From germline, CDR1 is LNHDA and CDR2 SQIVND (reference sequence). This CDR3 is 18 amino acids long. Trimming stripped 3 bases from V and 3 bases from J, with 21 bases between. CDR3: CASSIGAPGSANYNEQFF. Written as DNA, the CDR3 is TGTGCCAGTAGTATTGGGGCCCCCGGGAGTGCTAACTACAATGAGCAGTTCTTC.

DNA of the CDR3: TGTGCCAGCCCCTATACGGGTGACGAGCAGTACTTC. This encodes CASPYTGDEQYF. This chain uses TRBV28 with TRBJ2-7; D unresolved. V lost 8 bases and J 5 bases, leaving 13 bases between the germline ends. Germline V gives CDR1 MDHEN, CDR2 SYDVKM. The CDR3 sequence is 12 residues long.

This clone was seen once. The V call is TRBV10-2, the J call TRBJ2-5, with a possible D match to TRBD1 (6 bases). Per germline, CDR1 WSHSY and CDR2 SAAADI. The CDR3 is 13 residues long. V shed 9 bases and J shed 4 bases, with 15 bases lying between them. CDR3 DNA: TGCGCCAGTAACAGGGTCCCGGGAGAGACCCAGTACTTC. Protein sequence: CASNRVPGETQYF.

DNA for the CDR3: TGCGCCAGCAGTGATCCGGGACAGGGGGAAGATACGCAGTATTTT. Its translation is CASSDPGQGEDTQYF. This sequence joins TRBV10-1 and TRBJ2-3, with 11 bases fitting TRBD1. The CDR3 spans 15 residues. Germline CDR1 WNHNN, CDR2 SYGVQD (reference sequence). Trimming removed 3 bases from V and 5 bases from J; junction bases left unmatched: 4.

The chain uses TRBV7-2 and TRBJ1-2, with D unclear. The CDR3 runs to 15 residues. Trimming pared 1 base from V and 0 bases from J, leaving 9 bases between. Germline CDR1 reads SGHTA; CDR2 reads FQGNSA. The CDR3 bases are TGTGCCAGCAGCTTAGTGGCAGGAACTAACTATGGCTACACCTTC. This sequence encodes CASSLVAGTNYGYTF.

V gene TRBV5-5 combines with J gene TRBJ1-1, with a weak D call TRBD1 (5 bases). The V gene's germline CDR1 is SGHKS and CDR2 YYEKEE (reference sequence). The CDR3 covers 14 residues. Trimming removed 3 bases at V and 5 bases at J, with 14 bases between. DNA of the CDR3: TGTGCCAGCAGCTCTGGAGCGTACAGGACTGAAGCTTTCTTT. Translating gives CASSSGAYRTEAFF. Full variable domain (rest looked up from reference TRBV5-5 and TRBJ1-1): DAGVTQSPTHLIKTRGQQVTLRCSPISGHKSVSWYQQVLGQGPQFIFQYYEKEERGRGNFPDRFSARQFPNYSSELNVNALLLGDSALYLCASSSGAYRTEAFFGQGTRLTVV.

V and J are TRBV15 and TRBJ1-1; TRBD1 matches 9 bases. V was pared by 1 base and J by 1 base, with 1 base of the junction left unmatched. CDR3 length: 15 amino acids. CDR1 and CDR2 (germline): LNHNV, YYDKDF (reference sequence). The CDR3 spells CATSRAGQGNTEAFF. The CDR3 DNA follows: TGTGCCACCAGCAGAGCGGGACAGGGGAACACTGAAGCTTTCTTT.

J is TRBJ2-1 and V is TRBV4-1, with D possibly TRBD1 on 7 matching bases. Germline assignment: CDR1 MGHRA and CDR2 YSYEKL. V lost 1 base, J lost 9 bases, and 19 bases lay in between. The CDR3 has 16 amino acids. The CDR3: CASSQGSGQRAGEQFF. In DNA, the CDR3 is TGCGCCAGCAGCCAAGGTTCGGGACAGAGAGCGGGTGAGCAGTTCTTC.